Detailed here is one T cell receptor (beta chain). The specificity of this receptor is unknown. Base quality data are lacking; no much larger clone is found one base away. The time point label for this specimen denotes: after dendritic cell vaccination, including at tumor progression/relapse. Patients were selected on the basis of adequate residual fresh-frozen tumor tissue and more than two years of available survival data. An isocitrate dehydrogenase mutation was not carried by any of the glioblastoma patients, although molecular status was otherwise variable. PBMC were collected before vaccination, two weeks after the third vaccination, and at tumor progression if progression occurred. The Qiagen DNeasy Blood extraction Kit was used to extract genomic DNA. The data belong to a study of glioma-infiltrating T cells after dendritic cell vaccination (dated by TCRdb to 2016 to 2017). In the study overall: Of the roughly 15 glioblastoma patients in the cohort, all drawn from Phase I and II dendritic cell vaccination trials, 9 were newly diagnosed and 6 had recurrent disease. Patients received autologous tumor lysate-pulsed dendritic cell vaccination between about 2003 and 2012. The vaccine consisted of monocyte-derived dendritic cells cultured seven to eight days with IL-4 and GM-CSF, then pulsed overnight with autologous tumor lysate. Each patient was given three intradermal dendritic cell vaccine injections, spaced two weeks apart, in the arm below the axilla. Tumor-infiltrating lymphocyte content was quantified and tumor and blood repertoires were compared in dendritic cell-vaccinated glioblastoma patients by deep sequencing of TCR beta CDR3 regions. Survival after dendritic cell vaccination was correlated with TCR sequencing metrics such as TIL content and the overlap between tumor and blood repertoires. Study-wide conclusions, independent of this receptor: TCR clonality showed no direct relationship with survival, which suggests that a diverse polyclonal response may be important. The cohort was small and heterogeneous, and full blood and tumor sets were available for few patients, with initial-recurrent tumor pairs available for even fewer patients. The response model built on TCR overlap across three groups was characterized as speculative, with prospective validation still needed. Longer time to progression and overall survival after dendritic cell vaccination were predicted by higher estimated pretreatment TIL content.

The immunoSEQ assay amplified TCRB CDR3 regions from approximately 2 micrograms of genomic DNA, or from all available DNA when less than that amount was available. For multiplex PCR, 60 forward primers for TCR V beta segments and 13 reverse primers for J beta segments were used. Synthetic control templates were spiked into each sample at limiting dilution to estimate reads per starting template. Reads of 87 bp were generated by sequencing on the Illumina HiSeq System. From the authors' description of their analysis: PCR and sequencing errors were removed by merging closely related sequences with a nearest neighbor algorithm. TCR overlap was measured as the percentage of unique tumor TCR beta sequences that were also present in the peripheral blood of the same patient. Not all clones reach the TCRdb copy of this immuneACCESS table, which keeps in-frame sequences only. Checked studies attribute under half of the gap to unresolved V genes and leave the rest unexplained. V and J calls and clone size are as listed in that table; D and trimming were resolved from the DNA. Here the sample has almost 90,000 clones; 83% occur a single time. The ten largest account for roughly 6.8% of the sample.

The sample consisted of blood, taken after dendritic cell vaccination. This sequence originates from a human donor with glioblastoma.

This receptor has the CDR3 CASSSGGTTEAFF. Here is the DNA: TGTGCCAGCAGTTCGGGGGGGACTACTGAAGCTTTCTTT. The rearranged chain carries TRBV6-5 and TRBJ1-1; TRBD1 might be the D gene, on 5 matching bases. The germline V gene encodes CDR1 MNHEY and CDR2 SVGAGI. The V end loses 4 bases and the J end loses 5 bases, and a stretch of 11 bases separates them. The CDR3 goes from the cysteine to the phenylalanine over 13 residues. Only the CDR3 DNA stays, 39 bases, in frame from base 1.